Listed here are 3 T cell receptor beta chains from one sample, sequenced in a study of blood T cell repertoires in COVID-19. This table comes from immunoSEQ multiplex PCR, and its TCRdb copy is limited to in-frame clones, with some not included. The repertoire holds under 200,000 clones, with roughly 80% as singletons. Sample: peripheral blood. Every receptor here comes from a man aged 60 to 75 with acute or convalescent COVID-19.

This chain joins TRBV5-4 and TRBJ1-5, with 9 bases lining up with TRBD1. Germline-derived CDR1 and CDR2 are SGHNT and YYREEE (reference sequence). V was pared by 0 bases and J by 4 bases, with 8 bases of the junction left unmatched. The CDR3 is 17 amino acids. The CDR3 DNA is TGTGCCAGCAGCTTGGGAGGACAGGGGAATCTTAATCAGCCCCAGCATTTT. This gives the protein CASSLGGQGNLNQPQHF. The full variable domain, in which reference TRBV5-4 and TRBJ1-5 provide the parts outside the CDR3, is ETGVTQSPTHLIKTRGQQVTLRCSSQSGHNTVSWYQQALGQGPQFIFQYYREEENGRGNFPPRFSGLQFPNYSSELNVNALELDDSALYLCASSLGGQGNLNQPQHFGDGTRLSIL.

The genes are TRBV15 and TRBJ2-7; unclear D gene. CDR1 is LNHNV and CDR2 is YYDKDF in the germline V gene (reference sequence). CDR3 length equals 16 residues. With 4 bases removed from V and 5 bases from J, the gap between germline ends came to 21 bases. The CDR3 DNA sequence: TGTGCCACCAGCATCACCAAGTTGCAGGTCCCTGACGAGCAGTACTTC. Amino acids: CATSITKLQVPDEQYF.

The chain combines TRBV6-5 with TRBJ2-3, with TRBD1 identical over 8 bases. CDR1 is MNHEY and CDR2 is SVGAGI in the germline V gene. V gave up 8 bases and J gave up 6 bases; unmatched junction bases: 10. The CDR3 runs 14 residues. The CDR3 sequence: CASGLGQGTDTQYF. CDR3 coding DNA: TGTGCCAGCGGCTTAGGACAGGGAACCGATACGCAGTATTTT.